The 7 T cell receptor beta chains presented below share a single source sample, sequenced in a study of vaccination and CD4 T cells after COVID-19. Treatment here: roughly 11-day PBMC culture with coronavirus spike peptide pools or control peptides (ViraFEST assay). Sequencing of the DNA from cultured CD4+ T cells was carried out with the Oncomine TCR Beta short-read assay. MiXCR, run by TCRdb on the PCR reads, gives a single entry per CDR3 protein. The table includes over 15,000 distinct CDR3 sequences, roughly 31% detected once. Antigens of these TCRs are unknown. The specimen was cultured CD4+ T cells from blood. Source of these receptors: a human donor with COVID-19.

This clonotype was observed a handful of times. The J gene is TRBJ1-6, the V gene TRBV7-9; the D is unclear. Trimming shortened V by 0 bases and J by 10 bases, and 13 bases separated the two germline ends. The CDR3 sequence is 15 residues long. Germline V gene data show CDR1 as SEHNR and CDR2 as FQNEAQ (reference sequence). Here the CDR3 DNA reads TGTGCCAGCAGCTTAGCCGACTTGGGAGGATCACCCCTCCACTTT. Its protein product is CASSLADLGGSPLHF.

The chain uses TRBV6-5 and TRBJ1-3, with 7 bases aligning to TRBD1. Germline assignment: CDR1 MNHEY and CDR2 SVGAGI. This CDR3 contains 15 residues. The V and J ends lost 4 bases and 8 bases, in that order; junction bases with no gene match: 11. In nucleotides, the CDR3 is TGTGCCAGCAGTTCTCAGACAGGGCGAGGTCACACCATATATTTT. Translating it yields CASSSQTGRGHTIYF.

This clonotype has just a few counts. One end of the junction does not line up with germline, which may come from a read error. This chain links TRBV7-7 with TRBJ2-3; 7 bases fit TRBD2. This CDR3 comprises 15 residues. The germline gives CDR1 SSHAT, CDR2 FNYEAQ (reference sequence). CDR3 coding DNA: TGTGCTAGCAGCGCCAACCAGCGGGGAGGAGATACGCAGTATTTT. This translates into CASSANQRGGDTQYF.

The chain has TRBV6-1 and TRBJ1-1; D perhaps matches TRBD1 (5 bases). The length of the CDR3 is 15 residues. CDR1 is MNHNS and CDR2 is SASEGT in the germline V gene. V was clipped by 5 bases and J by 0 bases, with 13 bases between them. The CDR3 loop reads CASSPPGRVNTEAFF. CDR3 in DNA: TGTGCCAGCAGTCCCCCCGGCAGGGTGAACACTGAAGCTTTCTTT.

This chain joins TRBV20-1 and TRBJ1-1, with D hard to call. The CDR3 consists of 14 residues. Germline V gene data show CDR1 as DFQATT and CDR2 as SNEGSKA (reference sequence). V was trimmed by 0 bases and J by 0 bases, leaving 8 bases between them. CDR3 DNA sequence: TGCAGTGCTAGAGATGCACAGATGAACACTGAAGCTTTCTTT. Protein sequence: CSARDAQMNTEAFF.

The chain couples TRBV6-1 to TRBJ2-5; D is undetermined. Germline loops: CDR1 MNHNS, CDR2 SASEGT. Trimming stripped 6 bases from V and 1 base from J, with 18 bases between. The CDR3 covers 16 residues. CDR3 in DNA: TGTGCCAGCAGCCCTGACTGGGGAAGACTCCAAGAGACCCAGTACTTC. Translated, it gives CASSPDWGRLQETQYF.

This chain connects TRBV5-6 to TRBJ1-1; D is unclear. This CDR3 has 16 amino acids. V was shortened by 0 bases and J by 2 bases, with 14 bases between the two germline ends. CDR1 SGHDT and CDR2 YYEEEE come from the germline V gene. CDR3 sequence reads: CASSLAARNLNTEAFF. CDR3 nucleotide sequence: TGTGCCAGCAGCTTGGCCGCCCGGAACCTAAACACTGAAGCTTTCTTT.